This T cell receptor beta chain derives from a study of T cell repertoires in cytomegalovirus infection. This clonotype was seen only a few times. MiXCR, applied by TCRdb to the reads, yields one record per CDR3 protein. The table includes about 310,000 distinct CDR3 sequences, around 9.1% detected once. The CDR3 is made up of 15 amino acids. V dropped 0 bases and J dropped 7; count of bases not matched to a gene: 5. Germline CDR1 and CDR2: SGHRS and YFSETQ. Sequenced: PBMCs. The chain recombines TRBV5-1 with TRBJ2-1; TRBD1 matches at 9 bases. The clonotype comes from a human donor in good health (CMV status not recorded). Some clones in this sample may be carry-over from other donors' samples. This chain's CDR3 is CASSLGDRDRNEQFF. The CDR3 nucleotides read TGCGCCAGCAGCTTGGGGGACAGGGACCGGAATGAGCAGTTCTTC. The full variable domain, completed using reference TRBV5-1 and TRBJ2-1, is KAGVTQTPRYLIKTRGQQVTLSCSPISGHRSVSWYQQTPGQGLQFLFEYFSETQRNKGNFPGRFSGRQFSNSRSEMNVSTLELGDSALYLCASSLGDRDRNEQFFGPGTRLTVL.